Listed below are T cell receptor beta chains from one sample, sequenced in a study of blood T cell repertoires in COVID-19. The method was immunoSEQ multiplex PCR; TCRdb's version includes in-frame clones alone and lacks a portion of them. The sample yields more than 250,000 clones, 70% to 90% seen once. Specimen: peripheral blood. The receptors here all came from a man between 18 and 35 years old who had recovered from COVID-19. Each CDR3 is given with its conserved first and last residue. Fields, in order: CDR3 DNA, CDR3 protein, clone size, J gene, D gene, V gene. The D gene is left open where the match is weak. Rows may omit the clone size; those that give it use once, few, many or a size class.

TGCGCCAGCAGCGCGGACAACCCTTGGGGCTACACCTTC,CASSADNPWGYTF,.,TRBJ1-2,.,TRBV5-1
TGCGCCAGCAGCTCGGGCGGGACTGATAACTATGGCTACACCTTC,CASSSGGTDNYGYTF,.,TRBJ1-2,.,TRBV5-1
TGTGCCAGCAGCCCCCCGGTGAGATCTGGAAACACCATATATTTT,CASSPPVRSGNTIYF,once,TRBJ1-3,.,TRBV7-9
TGTGCCAGCAGCCTTTCGACAGGGGGCTACGAGCAGTACTTC,CASSLSTGGYEQYF,.,TRBJ2-7,TRBD1,TRBV4-2
TGTGCCAGCAGTGAGGGACTCAGCACAGATACGCAGTATTTT,CASSEGLSTDTQYF,once,TRBJ2-3,.,TRBV2
TGTGCCAGCAGCTTGGCCGGAGGGTTCAACTATGGCTACACCTTC,CASSLAGGFNYGYTF,.,TRBJ1-2,.,TRBV5-8
TGTGCCAGCAGTACCACCGGACAGTTCTATGAGCAGTTCTTC,CASSTTGQFYEQFF,.,TRBJ2-1,.,TRBV6-2/TRBV6-3
TGTGCCAGCAGTGACAGCGGATACAATGAGCAGTTCTTC,CASSDSGYNEQFF,.,TRBJ2-1,.,TRBV25-1
TGCGCCAGCAGCCCGGGGGTGTTGGACCATTACCCCATGAACACTGAAGCTTTCTTT,CASSPGVLDHYPMNTEAFF,.,TRBJ1-1,.,TRBV5-1
TGTGCCAGCAGCAGCAGCGGTGTCACAGATACGCAGTATTTT,CASSSSGVTDTQYF,.,TRBJ2-3,.,TRBV6-2/TRBV6-3
TGTGCCAGCAGTTCCCCTTCTCAGCCCCAGCATTTT,CASSSPSQPQHF,.,TRBJ1-5,.,TRBV27
TGTGCCAGCAGCCAAGAATTCCTACCCTACGAGCAGTACTTC,CASSQEFLPYEQYF,.,TRBJ2-7,.,TRBV3-1/TRBV3-2
TGTGCCAGCAGTCGTGGGCCGAAAAACACAGATACGCAGTATTTT,CASSRGPKNTDTQYF,.,TRBJ2-3,.,TRBV7-9
TGTGCCACCAGCAGAGGCGGGACGATGGGCAATCAGCCCCAGCATTTT,CATSRGGTMGNQPQHF,once,TRBJ1-5,.,TRBV15
TGTGCCAGCAGCTTAGGTCCGGGAGGGCCTGTCTACGAGCAGTACTTC,CASSLGPGGPVYEQYF,.,TRBJ2-7,TRBD2,TRBV7-8
TGTGCCAGCAGTCCACAGCAGGGCTATGGCTACACCTTC,CASSPQQGYGYTF,once,TRBJ1-2,.,TRBV6-5
TGTGCCAGCAGTTACGGTTGGACAGGGACCGAAAAACTGTTTTTT,CASSYGWTGTEKLFF,.,TRBJ1-4,TRBD1,TRBV6-6
TGTGCCATCAGACTAGCTTCTAAGGGCACAGATACGCAGTATTTT,CAIRLASKGTDTQYF,.,TRBJ2-3,.,TRBV10-3
TGTGCCAGCAGCTCCGGAGGGTCGTACACTGAAGCTTTCTTT,CASSSGGSYTEAFF,few,TRBJ1-1,.,TRBV9
TGCAGTGCGCAGGGGGACACTGAAGCTTTCTTT,CSAQGDTEAFF,once,TRBJ1-1,TRBD1,TRBV20-1
TGTGCCAGCAGCGCCGGGACTACAGCCTACGAGCAGTACTTC,CASSAGTTAYEQYF,.,TRBJ2-7,TRBD2,TRBV7-9
TGTGCCAGCAGTAACGGACAGGGTTCATATGGCTACACCTTC,CASSNGQGSYGYTF,.,TRBJ1-2,TRBD1,TRBV6-2/TRBV6-3